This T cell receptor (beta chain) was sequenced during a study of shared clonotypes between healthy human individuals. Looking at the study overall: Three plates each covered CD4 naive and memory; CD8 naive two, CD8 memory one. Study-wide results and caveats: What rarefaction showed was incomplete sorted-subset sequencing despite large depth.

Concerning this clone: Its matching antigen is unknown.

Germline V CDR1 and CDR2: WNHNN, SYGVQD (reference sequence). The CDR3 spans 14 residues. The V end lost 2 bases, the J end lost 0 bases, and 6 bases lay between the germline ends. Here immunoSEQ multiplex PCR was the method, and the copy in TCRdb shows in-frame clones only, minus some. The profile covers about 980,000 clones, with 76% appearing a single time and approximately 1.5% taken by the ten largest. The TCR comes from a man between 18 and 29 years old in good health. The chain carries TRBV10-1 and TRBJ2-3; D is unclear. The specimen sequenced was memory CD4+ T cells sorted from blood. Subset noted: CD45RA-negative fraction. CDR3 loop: CASSEGFSTDTQYF. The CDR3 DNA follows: TGCGCCAGCAGTGAGGGGTTCAGCACAGATACGCAGTATTTT.